This record looks at one T cell receptor (beta chain) sequence and its context. What it binds is not known. The repertoire was sequenced with immunoSEQ multiplex PCR; TCRdb's copy has only in-frame clones and lacks some. The data show 28,000 or so clones, roughly 80% seen once. This CDR3 has 13 amino acids. Trimming removed 7 bases from V and 0 bases from J, with 9 bases in between. Germline CDR1 and CDR2: MNHEY and SVGAGI. This specimen belongs to a study of vaccination effects on CD4 cells after COVID-19. Before sequencing took place, the ViraFEST assay used viral peptide pools to expand antigen-specific CD4+ T cells. The authors isolated CD4+ T cells after ten to eleven days of culture. Each participant was administered two doses of either the BNT162b2 or the mRNA-1273 vaccine. Nobody among the vaccine recipients had prior SARS-CoV-2 infection (nucleocapsid antibodies were negative). Study observations and caveats: Clones arising from infection and from vaccination showed marked clonal contraction late after vaccination.

Sequenced here: CD4+ T cells from PBMCs cultured with HCoV-NL63 spike peptides, sampled after COVID-19 vaccination. The chain combines TRBV6-5 with TRBJ1-2, with D maybe TRBD1 (6 bases). This clonotype originated in a human donor who received a COVID-19 vaccine. The CDR3 protein is CASTPGANYGYTF. CDR3 DNA sequence: TGTGCCAGCACCCCAGGGGCTAACTATGGCTACACCTTC.